This T cell receptor (beta chain) came from a study of Ad26.COV2.S vaccination and SARS-CoV-2 variants. Treatment given: 19 received Ad26.COV2.S at low or high dose, single or two shots; about five received placebo; per-sample allocation not given. After the first vaccine or placebo injection, samples were drawn on day 63. It was an adult aged 18-55 years in Boston who was the donor. The CDR3 sequence is 13 residues long. Germline values: CDR1 SNHLY, CDR2 FYNNEI. The V gene lost 6 bases and the J gene lost 2 bases, with 11 bases spanning the gap. Produced via immunoSEQ multiplex PCR; TCRdb's table is partial and in-frame only. This sample has some 500,000 clones; approximately 89% occur once, and the top ten carry about 2.7%.

This TCR was sampled from a person between 18 and 65 years old who received the Ad26.COV2.S COVID-19 vaccine or a placebo. The chain joins TRBV2 to TRBJ2-7; D possibly corresponds to TRBD2 (7 bases). Sequencing used peripheral blood, obtained in a trial of Ad26.COV2.S vaccine versus placebo. CDR3 sequence reads: CASSGGRTYEQYF. CDR3 DNA sequence: TGTGCCAGCAGCGGGGGGCGAACCTACGAGCAGTACTTC.